The 14 T cell receptor beta chains reported below all come from one sample, sequenced in a study of CD8 T cells in ankylosing spondylitis. From the 5' RACE reads, TCRdb called clonotypes with MiXCR, one entry per CDR3 protein. The data contain about 160,000 distinct CDR3 sequences, 9.8% of them singletons. Sequencing was done on a sample of blood, either unsorted or a sorted T cell fraction (not recorded which). Receptor source: a female donor with ankylosing spondylitis or in good health (not recorded which).

The chain has TRBV7-9 and TRBJ1-4; D is perhaps TRBD1 (5 bases). The germline gives CDR1 SEHNR, CDR2 FQNEAQ (reference sequence). The length of the CDR3 is 14 residues. V was shortened by 7 bases and J by 6 bases, with 15 bases between the two germline ends. CDR3 coding DNA: TGTGCCAGCACGACCCCGGGGGGAGATGAAAAACTGTTTTTT. As protein: CASTTPGGDEKLFF.

This clonotype has just a few counts. The rearrangement uses TRBV9 and TRBJ1-2, with a tentative D call TRBD1 (6 bases). Between the trimmed V and J ends, which lost 0 bases and 8 bases, there was a span of 11 bases. The CDR3 spans 13 residues. The germline V gene has CDR1 SGDLS and CDR2 YYNGEE. The CDR3 DNA reads TGTGCCAGCAGCGTAGGGGGGCGCCGGGGCTACACCTTC. Translation gives CASSVGGRRGYTF.

This clonotype was seen only a few times. V gene TRBV4-3 combines with J gene TRBJ2-5; TRBD2 might be the D (5 bases). CDR1 LGHNA and CDR2 YSLEER come from the germline V gene. V shed 1 base and J shed 5 bases, with 20 bases lying between them. The CDR3 loop spans 17 amino acids. As DNA, the CDR3 is TGCGCCAGCAGCCAAGGGGCTACGGGAACCCGACGGGAGACCCAGTACTTC. Protein product: CASSQGATGTRRETQYF.

The table lists this clonotype with a few counts. This chain links TRBV10-3 with TRBJ1-5; maybe TRBD1 (6 bases). Trimming left V 5 bases short and J 1 base short, with 9 bases between. The germline CDR1 and CDR2 sequences are ENHRY and SYGVKD. This CDR3 spans 14 amino acids. CDR3 protein: CAISYRASNQPQHF. CDR3 in DNA: TGTGCCATCAGTTACAGGGCCAGCAATCAGCCCCAGCATTTT.

A few counts support this clonotype. The chain employs TRBV5-1 and TRBJ1-1; 12 bases are shared with TRBD1. V was clipped by 5 bases and J by 5 bases; unmatched bases: 7. The CDR3 has 15 amino acids. Germline lookup yields CDR1 SGHRS and CDR2 YFSETQ. CDR3 sequence: CASRGQGASGTEAFF. DNA of the CDR3: TGCGCCAGCAGGGGACAGGGGGCGAGTGGGACTGAAGCTTTCTTT.

This clonotype occurred a few times. V and J are TRBV7-9 and TRBJ2-5, with D uncertain. Germline lookup yields CDR1 SEHNR and CDR2 FQNEAQ (reference sequence). Trimming removed 6 bases at V and 0 bases at J, with 8 bases between. This CDR3 comprises 13 residues. The CDR3, as DNA: TGTGCCAGCAGGATTTCGTACCAAGAGACCCAGTACTTC. Its protein is CASRISYQETQYF.

The J gene is TRBJ2-1, the V gene TRBV6-1, with 9 bases fitting TRBD2. From germline, CDR1 is MNHNS and CDR2 SASEGT. The CDR3 spans 14 residues. The J segment lost 4 bases and the V segment lost 10 bases, leaving 8 bases of the junction unmatched. CDR3 region: CAIQREEEYNEQFF. CDR3 coding DNA: TGTGCCATACAGCGGGAGGAGGAGTACAATGAGCAGTTCTTC.

This clonotype was counted between two and nine times. The chain couples TRBV28 to TRBJ2-1, with 7 bases aligning to TRBD2. The CDR3 totals 18 residues. J was trimmed by 9 bases and V by 6 bases; bases with no gene match: 23. CDR1 and CDR2 (germline): MDHEN, SYDVKM. CDR3 region: CASSRLRSAGLKRPEQFF. CDR3 DNA sequence: TGTGCCAGCAGCCGACTTAGGTCAGCGGGACTCAAAAGGCCTGAGCAGTTCTTC.

The chain links TRBV9 to TRBJ2-3; no definite D call. V dropped 0 bases and J dropped 0 bases, with 8 bases sitting between them. Germline CDR1 and CDR2: SGDLS and YYNGEE. CDR3 length equals 15 residues. The CDR3 spells CASSVGQTSTDTQYF. For the CDR3, the DNA is TGTGCCAGCAGCGTAGGCCAGACTAGCACAGATACGCAGTATTTT.

This clonotype showed up many times. The chain joins TRBV12-5 to TRBJ2-1, with TRBD2 identical over 9 bases. The CDR3 length is 15 residues. The germline V gene has CDR1 LGHNT and CDR2 FRNRAP. J was trimmed by 2 bases and V by 6 bases; bases with no gene match: 5. CDR3 nucleotide sequence: TGTGCTAGTGGCACTATAGCGGGAGCCTACAATGAGCAGTTCTTC. This encodes CASGTIAGAYNEQFF.

This clonotype was detected a few times. For the CDR3, the DNA is TGCGCCAGCAGCCAAGATCGGGGTCACGGTGAAAAACTGTTTTTT. Its translation: CASSQDRGHGEKLFF. V usage is TRBV4-3 and J usage is TRBJ1-4; D is unresolved. CDR1 is LGHNA and CDR2 is YSLEER in the germline V gene. Trimming left V 0 bases short and J 7 bases short, with 12 bases between. There are 15 residues in the CDR3.

The rearrangement links TRBV14 to TRBJ1-6; D is ambiguous. The CDR3 has 18 amino acids. Germline lookup yields CDR1 SGHDN and CDR2 FVKESK. V shed 2 bases and J shed 9 bases, with 23 bases lying between them. The CDR3 reads CASSQNRVENGFFSPLHF. In DNA, the CDR3 is TGTGCCAGCAGCCAAAACCGAGTCGAGAACGGGTTCTTTTCACCCCTCCACTTT.

The rearrangement joins TRBV4-3 to TRBJ2-7; 7 bases match TRBD2. V lost 0 bases and J lost 3; bases outside the gene matches: 8. Germline CDR1 LGHNA, CDR2 YSLEER. The CDR3 covers 16 residues. As DNA, the CDR3 is TGCGCCAGCAGCCAAGATGGGAGCGGGACTTTCTACGAGCAGTACTTC. Protein product: CASSQDGSGTFYEQYF.

This clonotype occurred many times. The gene calls are TRBV7-9 and TRBJ2-7; D uncertain. The V end lost 1 base, the J end lost 4 bases, and 5 bases lay between the germline ends. Looked up from germline, CDR1 is SEHNR and CDR2 is FQNEAQ (reference sequence). The CDR3 is 12 amino acids. The CDR3 nucleotides are TGTGCCAGCAGCTTAGGGGCATACGAGCAGTACTTC. This codes for CASSLGAYEQYF.